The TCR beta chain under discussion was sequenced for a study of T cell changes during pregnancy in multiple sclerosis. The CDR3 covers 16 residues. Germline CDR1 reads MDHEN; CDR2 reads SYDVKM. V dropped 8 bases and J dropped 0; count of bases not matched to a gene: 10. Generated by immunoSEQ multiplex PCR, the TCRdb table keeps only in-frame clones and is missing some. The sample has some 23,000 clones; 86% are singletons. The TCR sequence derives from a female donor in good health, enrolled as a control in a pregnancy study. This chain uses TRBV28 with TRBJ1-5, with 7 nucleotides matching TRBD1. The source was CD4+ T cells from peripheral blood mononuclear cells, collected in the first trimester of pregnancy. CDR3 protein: CASVEQGRYSNQPQHF. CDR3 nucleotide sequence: TGTGCCAGCGTCGAACAGGGGCGTTATAGCAATCAGCCCCAGCATTTT.